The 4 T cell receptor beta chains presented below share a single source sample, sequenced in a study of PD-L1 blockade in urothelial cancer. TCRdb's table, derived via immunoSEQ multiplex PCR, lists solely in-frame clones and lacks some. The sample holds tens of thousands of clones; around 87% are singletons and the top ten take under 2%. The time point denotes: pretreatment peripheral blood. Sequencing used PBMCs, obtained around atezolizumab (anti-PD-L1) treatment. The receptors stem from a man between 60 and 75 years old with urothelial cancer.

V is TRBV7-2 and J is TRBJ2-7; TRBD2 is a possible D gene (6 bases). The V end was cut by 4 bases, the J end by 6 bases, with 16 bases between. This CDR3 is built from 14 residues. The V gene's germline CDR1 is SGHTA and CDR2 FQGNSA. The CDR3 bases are TGTGCCAGCAGCTCTACCGGGACTGGGGGCGAGCAGTACTTC. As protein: CASSSTGTGGEQYF.

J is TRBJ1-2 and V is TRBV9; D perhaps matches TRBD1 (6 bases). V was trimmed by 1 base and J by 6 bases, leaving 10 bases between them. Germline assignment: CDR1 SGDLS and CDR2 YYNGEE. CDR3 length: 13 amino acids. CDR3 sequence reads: CASSVQQGNGYTF. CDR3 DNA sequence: TGTGCCAGCAGCGTACAACAGGGTAATGGCTACACCTTC.

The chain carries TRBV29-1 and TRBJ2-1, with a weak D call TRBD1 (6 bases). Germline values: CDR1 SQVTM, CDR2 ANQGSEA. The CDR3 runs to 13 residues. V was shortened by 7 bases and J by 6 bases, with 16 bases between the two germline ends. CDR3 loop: CSAPGGGRNEQFF. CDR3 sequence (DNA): TGCAGCGCCCCCGGTGGGGGCCGCAATGAGCAGTTCTTC.

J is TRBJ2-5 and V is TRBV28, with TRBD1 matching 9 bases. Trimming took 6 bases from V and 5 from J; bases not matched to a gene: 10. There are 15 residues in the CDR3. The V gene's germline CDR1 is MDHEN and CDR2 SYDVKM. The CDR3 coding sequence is TGTGCCAGCAGCCCCGGCACAGGGGGCTATGAGACCCAGTACTTC. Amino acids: CASSPGTGGYETQYF.